This is a list of T cell receptor beta chains from one sample in a study of beta chain features in type 1 diabetes. Profiled with immunoSEQ multiplex PCR; TCRdb holds only in-frame clones, not every one. The repertoire holds roughly 610,000 clones, with about a sixth as singletons. The sample taken for sequencing was naive CD4+ T cells from blood. The receptors derive from a man between 18 and 29 years old in good health. Both conserved end residues are part of each CDR3. Each record gives: J gene, D gene, V gene, clone size, CDR3 DNA, CDR3 protein. A D gene is named only where the DNA matches it firmly. Size is omitted from some rows. Given values are once, few, many or a class for expanded clones.

J gene: TRBJ2-7; D gene: -; V gene: TRBV6-5; clone size: few; CDR3 DNA: TGTGCCAGCACCAAACCTGGAAGCACCTACGAGCAGTACTTC; CDR3 protein: CASTKPGSTYEQYF
J gene: TRBJ1-1; D gene: TRBD1; V gene: TRBV19; clone size: few; CDR3 DNA: TGTGCCAGTAACCACAGGGGTAGCACTGAAGCTTTCTTT; CDR3 protein: CASNHRGSTEAFF
J gene: TRBJ2-6; D gene: -; V gene: TRBV5-1; clone size: few; CDR3 DNA: TGCGCCAGCAGCTCCCAGACAGGTTCTGGGGCCAACGTCCTGACTTTC; CDR3 protein: CASSSQTGSGANVLTF
J gene: TRBJ2-1; D gene: -; V gene: TRBV27; clone size: few; CDR3 DNA: TGTGCCAGCAGTTTCGGGGGCCTGGGTGGCAATGAGCAGTTCTTC; CDR3 protein: CASSFGGLGGNEQFF
J gene: TRBJ1-3; D gene: -; V gene: TRBV4-2; clone size: few; CDR3 DNA: TGTGCCAGCAGCCACAGAGACTCTGGAAACACCATATATTTT; CDR3 protein: CASSHRDSGNTIYF
J gene: TRBJ2-3; D gene: -; V gene: TRBV7-8; clone size: -; CDR3 DNA: TGTGCCAGCAAAACGAATCCCATTAACTCGGTAATTCATACGCAGTATTTT; CDR3 protein: CASKTNPINSVIHTQYF
J gene: TRBJ1-2; D gene: TRBD1; V gene: TRBV5-1; clone size: few; CDR3 DNA: TGCGCCAGCAGCCAGCTGACTGGGACAGGGGGAAATGGCTACACCTTC; CDR3 protein: CASSQLTGTGGNGYTF
J gene: TRBJ2-1; D gene: -; V gene: TRBV7-2; clone size: few; CDR3 DNA: TGTGCCAGCAGCTCCTTAGCGTATACAGGGAATGAGCAGTTCTTC; CDR3 protein: CASSSLAYTGNEQFF
J gene: TRBJ2-2; D gene: -; V gene: TRBV7-2; clone size: few; CDR3 DNA: TGTGCCAGCAGCCCCCTGCGGGGATCCGGGGAGCTGTTTTTT; CDR3 protein: CASSPLRGSGELFF
J gene: TRBJ2-1; D gene: -; V gene: TRBV11-3; clone size: -; CDR3 DNA: TGTGCCAGCAGCTTAGCTTCCCGCTACAATGAGCAGTTCTTC; CDR3 protein: CASSLASRYNEQFF
J gene: TRBJ2-7; D gene: -; V gene: TRBV9; clone size: few; CDR3 DNA: TGTGCCAGCAGCGTAGGACCGACAGTGGGGGACTACGAGCAGTACTTC; CDR3 protein: CASSVGPTVGDYEQYF
J gene: TRBJ1-2; D gene: -; V gene: TRBV9; clone size: -; CDR3 DNA: TGTGCCAGCAGCGTGGGGTGGAAGGGTGGCAACTATGGCTACACCTTC; CDR3 protein: CASSVGWKGGNYGYTF
J gene: TRBJ2-1; D gene: -; V gene: TRBV9; clone size: -; CDR3 DNA: TGTGCCAGCAGCGTAGGCTCGGGGATGACAATTGAGCAGTTCTTC; CDR3 protein: CASSVGSGMTIEQFF
J gene: TRBJ2-2; D gene: TRBD1; V gene: TRBV6-4; clone size: -; CDR3 DNA: TGTGCCAGCAGCCTACGGGCAGGGGGCACCGGGGAGCTGTTTTTT; CDR3 protein: CASSLRAGGTGELFF
J gene: TRBJ2-7; D gene: -; V gene: TRBV28; clone size: few; CDR3 DNA: TGTGCCAGCAGTCTTGGACGGGACCAGTACTTC; CDR3 protein: CASSLGRDQYF
J gene: TRBJ2-3; D gene: -; V gene: TRBV7-9; clone size: few; CDR3 DNA: TGTGCCAGCAGCTTGGGCCGGCTAAGGACAGATACGCAGTATTTT; CDR3 protein: CASSLGRLRTDTQYF
J gene: TRBJ2-3; D gene: -; V gene: TRBV2; clone size: few; CDR3 DNA: TGTGCCAGCAGTGAGGGGGGGCGTACAGATACGCAGTATTTT; CDR3 protein: CASSEGGRTDTQYF
J gene: TRBJ2-3; D gene: -; V gene: TRBV14; clone size: few; CDR3 DNA: TGTGCCAGCAGCCAAGCCCCGGGATGGGAGAAGCACACAGATACGCAGTATTTT; CDR3 protein: CASSQAPGWEKHTDTQYF
J gene: TRBJ2-7; D gene: -; V gene: TRBV6-5; clone size: -; CDR3 DNA: TGTGCCAGCAGTTACTCCACTCGCGGGACCTACGAGCAGTACTTC; CDR3 protein: CASSYSTRGTYEQYF
J gene: TRBJ2-3; D gene: TRBD1; V gene: TRBV11-2; clone size: -; CDR3 DNA: TGTGCCAGCGGATGGGACAGGGAATCAGATACGCAGTATTTT; CDR3 protein: CASGWDRESDTQYF
J gene: TRBJ1-4; D gene: TRBD1; V gene: TRBV2; clone size: -; CDR3 DNA: TGTGCCAGCAGTCCGGACAGGGTTAATGAAAAACTGTTTTTT; CDR3 protein: CASSPDRVNEKLFF
J gene: TRBJ2-1; D gene: -; V gene: TRBV15; clone size: few; CDR3 DNA: TGTGCCACCAGCAGAGCCTTATTTTCGAGGAGTTCGGGCAATGAGCAGTTCTTC; CDR3 protein: CATSRALFSRSSGNEQFF
J gene: TRBJ1-1; D gene: -; V gene: TRBV9; clone size: -; CDR3 DNA: TGTGCCAGCAGCGTAAGGATAGGGTTAGGCACTGAAGCTTTCTTT; CDR3 protein: CASSVRIGLGTEAFF
J gene: TRBJ1-2; D gene: -; V gene: TRBV7-2; clone size: -; CDR3 DNA: TGTGCCAGCAGCTTGAAGGGGCGGGATGGCTACACCTTC; CDR3 protein: CASSLKGRDGYTF
J gene: TRBJ2-7; D gene: -; V gene: TRBV19; clone size: -; CDR3 DNA: TGTGCCAGTAGTCTGAGACAGCGATCCTACGAGCAGTACTTC; CDR3 protein: CASSLRQRSYEQYF
J gene: TRBJ1-2; D gene: -; V gene: TRBV18; clone size: few; CDR3 DNA: TGTGCCAGCTCACCAGCCCTAAACTTC; CDR3 protein: CASSPALNF
J gene: TRBJ2-7; D gene: TRBD2; V gene: TRBV27; clone size: -; CDR3 DNA: TGTGCCAGCAGTTTAGGGGCTAGCGGGGTCAGCAAGTACTTC; CDR3 protein: CASSLGASGVSKYF
J gene: TRBJ1-5; D gene: TRBD1; V gene: TRBV27; clone size: few; CDR3 DNA: TGTGCCAGCAGTAAGGGGGACACAGGGGAGGTTCAGCCCCAGCATTTT; CDR3 protein: CASSKGDTGEVQPQHF
J gene: TRBJ2-1; D gene: TRBD1; V gene: TRBV11-3; clone size: -; CDR3 DNA: TGTGCCAGCAGCTTAAGGGGGACAGAGAGCAATGAGCAGTTCTTC; CDR3 protein: CASSLRGTESNEQFF
J gene: TRBJ1-5; D gene: TRBD1; V gene: TRBV6-5; clone size: few; CDR3 DNA: TGTGCCAGCAGTGAGGACAGGGACCAGCCCCAGCATTTT; CDR3 protein: CASSEDRDQPQHF
J gene: TRBJ2-3; D gene: TRBD1; V gene: TRBV28; clone size: few; CDR3 DNA: TGTGCCAGCAGGCGACAGGGCCCAGATACGCAGTATTTT; CDR3 protein: CASRRQGPDTQYF
J gene: TRBJ2-5; D gene: -; V gene: TRBV5-4; clone size: few; CDR3 DNA: TGTGCCAGCAGTAGGGAGAGCTGGCTGGAGACCCAGTACTTC; CDR3 protein: CASSRESWLETQYF
J gene: TRBJ2-1; D gene: TRBD2; V gene: TRBV7-2; clone size: few; CDR3 DNA: TGTGCCAGCAGCCCCAAGCGGGGGGGCAGCAATGAGCAGTTCTTC; CDR3 protein: CASSPKRGGSNEQFF
J gene: TRBJ2-2; D gene: TRBD1; V gene: TRBV15; clone size: -; CDR3 DNA: TGTGCCACCAGCGGAAGACAGGGGTGGGGCACCGGGGAGCTGTTTTTT; CDR3 protein: CATSGRQGWGTGELFF
J gene: TRBJ1-1; D gene: -; V gene: TRBV7-9; clone size: -; CDR3 DNA: TGTGCCAGCAGCTCCCGCGGGGTGGGGAGAGCGAACACTGAAGCTTTCTTT; CDR3 protein: CASSSRGVGRANTEAFF
J gene: TRBJ1-4; D gene: -; V gene: TRBV5-1; clone size: -; CDR3 DNA: TGCGCCAGCAGCCTAGGGAAAACTAATGAAAAACTGTTTTTT; CDR3 protein: CASSLGKTNEKLFF
J gene: TRBJ2-1; D gene: TRBD2; V gene: TRBV25-1; clone size: -; CDR3 DNA: TGTGCCAGCAGTGAATCTGTGGGGGGGTACAATGAGCAGTTCTTC; CDR3 protein: CASSESVGGYNEQFF
J gene: TRBJ2-1; D gene: TRBD2; V gene: TRBV23-1; clone size: -; CDR3 DNA: TGCGCCAGCAGTCCGGGACTAGCGGGTGTTAGCTCCTACAATGAGCAGTTCTTC; CDR3 protein: CASSPGLAGVSSYNEQFF
J gene: TRBJ2-6; D gene: -; V gene: TRBV19; clone size: few; CDR3 DNA: TGTGCCAGTAGTATACTAGGGTCTGGGGCCAACGTCCTGACTTTC; CDR3 protein: CASSILGSGANVLTF
J gene: TRBJ2-5; D gene: TRBD1; V gene: TRBV6-5; clone size: -; CDR3 DNA: TGTGCCAGCAGCGGACAGGGGGCAGGTCAAGAGACCCAGTACTTC; CDR3 protein: CASSGQGAGQETQYF
J gene: TRBJ2-7; D gene: TRBD1; V gene: TRBV19; clone size: -; CDR3 DNA: TGTGCCAGTAGTATCCTGGACAGGGGAGACGAGCAGTACTTC; CDR3 protein: CASSILDRGDEQYF
J gene: TRBJ2-1; D gene: TRBD2; V gene: TRBV4-2; clone size: -; CDR3 DNA: TGTGCCAGCAGCCAAGGTATGGGACTAGCGGCGGGTGAGCAGTTCTTC; CDR3 protein: CASSQGMGLAAGEQFF
J gene: TRBJ1-3; D gene: -; V gene: TRBV15; clone size: -; CDR3 DNA: TGTGCCACCAGCAGAGATCTGGTGAGCTCTGGAAACACCATATATTTT; CDR3 protein: CATSRDLVSSGNTIYF
J gene: TRBJ2-3; D gene: -; V gene: TRBV6-6; clone size: few; CDR3 DNA: TGTGCCAGCAGTGTTCAAACAGATACGCAGTATTTT; CDR3 protein: CASSVQTDTQYF
J gene: TRBJ2-1; D gene: -; V gene: TRBV11-3; clone size: -; CDR3 DNA: TGTGCCAGCAGCTCACAGGGATACAATGAGCAGTTCTTC; CDR3 protein: CASSSQGYNEQFF
J gene: TRBJ1-5; D gene: TRBD1; V gene: TRBV5-4; clone size: -; CDR3 DNA: TGTGCCAGCAGCGTAGCCGGGACAGGGAATCAGCCCCAGCATTTT; CDR3 protein: CASSVAGTGNQPQHF
J gene: TRBJ1-2; D gene: -; V gene: TRBV14; clone size: -; CDR3 DNA: TGTGCCAGCAGCCAAGGGAACAAAGGGGGCTACACCTTC; CDR3 protein: CASSQGNKGGYTF
J gene: TRBJ2-7; D gene: TRBD2; V gene: TRBV7-2; clone size: few; CDR3 DNA: TGTGCCAGCAGCTTTCAACCGGGACTAGCCCACGAGCAGTACTTC; CDR3 protein: CASSFQPGLAHEQYF
J gene: TRBJ2-3; D gene: TRBD2; V gene: TRBV7-6; clone size: -; CDR3 DNA: TGTGCCAGCAGCTTAAAAATAGCGGGGCAAAGGGATACGCAGTATTTT; CDR3 protein: CASSLKIAGQRDTQYF
J gene: TRBJ1-4; D gene: -; V gene: TRBV28; clone size: -; CDR3 DNA: TGTGCCAGCAGTTTATCAGGGCGTAATGAAAAACTGTTTTTT; CDR3 protein: CASSLSGRNEKLFF
J gene: TRBJ1-2; D gene: -; V gene: TRBV5-4; clone size: -; CDR3 DNA: TGTGCCAGCAGCTTGGGGACAGCCGCCCGCTATGGCTACACCTTC; CDR3 protein: CASSLGTAARYGYTF